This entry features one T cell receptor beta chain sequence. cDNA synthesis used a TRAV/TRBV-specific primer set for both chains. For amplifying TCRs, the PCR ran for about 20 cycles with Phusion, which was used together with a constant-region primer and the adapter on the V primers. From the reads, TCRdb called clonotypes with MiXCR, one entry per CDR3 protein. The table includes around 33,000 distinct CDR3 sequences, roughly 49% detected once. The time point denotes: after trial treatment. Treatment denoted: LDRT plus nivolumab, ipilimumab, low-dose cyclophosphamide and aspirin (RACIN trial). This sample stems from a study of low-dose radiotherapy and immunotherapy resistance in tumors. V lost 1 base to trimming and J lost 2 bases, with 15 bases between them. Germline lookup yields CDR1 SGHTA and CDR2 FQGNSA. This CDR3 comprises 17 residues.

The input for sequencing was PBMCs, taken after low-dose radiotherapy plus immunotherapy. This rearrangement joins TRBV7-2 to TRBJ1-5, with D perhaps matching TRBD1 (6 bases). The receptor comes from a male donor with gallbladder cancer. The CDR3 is CASSLVGGRGGNQPQHF. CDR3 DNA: TGTGCCAGCAGCTTAGTGGGGGGGCGCGGGGGCAATCAGCCCCAGCATTTT.